These 18 T cell receptor beta chains were all obtained from the same sample, sequenced in a study of OX40 agonist ivuxolimab in advanced cancers. Method: immunoSEQ multiplex PCR; TCRdb's copy keeps in-frame clones and lacks some. The data contain more than 75,000 clones, roughly nine tenths of them seen just once; the ten biggest clones take up about 1%. The material was CD4+ or CD8+ T cells sorted from blood, obtained in a trial of the OX40 agonist ivuxolimab. These receptors all come from an adult with an advanced solid tumor such as melanoma, head and neck, liver or kidney cancer.

This clone has only one observation. The chain combines TRBV4-2 with TRBJ2-3; 11 nucleotides line up with TRBD2. The V and J ends lost 6 bases and 0 bases, in that order; junction bases with no gene match: 8. The CDR3 loop spans 17 amino acids. In germline, CDR1 is LGHNA, CDR2 YNFKEQ. The chain's CDR3 is CASSRASGGRSTDTQYF. CDR3 bases: TGTGCCAGCAGTCGGGCTAGCGGGGGGCGGAGCACAGATACGCAGTATTTT.

This chain connects TRBV6-6 to TRBJ1-5; no definite D call. The CDR3 consists of 14 residues. The V end lost 5 bases, the J end lost 1 base, and 9 bases lay between the germline ends. CDR1 is MNHNY, CDR2 SVGAGI, per germline (reference sequence). The CDR3: CASSTMGSNQPQHF. DNA of the CDR3: TGTGCCAGCAGTACGATGGGAAGCAATCAGCCCCAGCATTTT.

This clone was counted a single time. The chain recombines TRBV25-1 with TRBJ1-1; possibly TRBD1 for D (6 bases). V gave up 3 bases and J gave up 2 bases, with 10 bases separating them. CDR1 MGHDK and CDR2 SYGVNS come from the germline V gene. The CDR3 is 14 amino acids. The CDR3 region has the DNA TGTGCCAGCAGTGACTACAGGGTCAACACTGAAGCTTTCTTT. Translation: CASSDYRVNTEAFF.

The chain uses TRBV29-1 and TRBJ1-2; no definite D call. Germline V CDR1 and CDR2: SQVTM, ANQGSEA. V was shortened by 4 bases and J by 8 bases, with 20 bases between the two germline ends. The CDR3 runs 14 residues. CDR3 nucleotides: TGCAGCGTTGTAACCAGGTTGAGTAACGGGGGCTACACCTTC. This translates into CSVVTRLSNGGYTF.

V is TRBV6-5 and J is TRBJ1-1; D not certain. Trimming shortened V by 5 bases and J by 4 bases, and 14 bases separated the two germline ends. The CDR3 consists of 14 residues. Per the germline V gene, CDR1 is MNHEY and CDR2 is SVGAGI. Here the CDR3 reads CASSQDELITEAFF. The CDR3 DNA follows: TGTGCCAGCAGTCAGGACGAGCTTATCACTGAAGCTTTCTTT.

The chain links TRBV7-9 to TRBJ2-5, with 7 bases lining up with TRBD1. CDR1 and CDR2 (germline): SEHNR, FQNEAQ (reference sequence). CDR3 length equals 16 residues. V lost 1 base and J lost 1; bases outside the gene matches: 6. The CDR3 DNA follows: TGTGCCAGCAGCTTAGGGCCCAACAGGGGCCAAGAGACCCAGTACTTC. Its protein product is CASSLGPNRGQETQYF.

The V and J genes are TRBV7-9 and TRBJ2-5, with D possibly called TRBD1 or TRBD2 (6 bases each). Germline V gives CDR1 SEHNR, CDR2 FQNEAQ (reference sequence). This CDR3 spans 15 amino acids. V lost 3 bases to trimming and J lost 5 bases, with 16 bases between them. CDR3 protein: CASSFWGPEGETQYF. In nucleotides, the CDR3 is TGTGCCAGCAGCTTCTGGGGGCCGGAGGGGGAGACCCAGTACTTC.

The rearrangement uses TRBV2 and TRBJ1-5, with D unclear. Trimming took off 1 base at V and 4 bases at J, with 17 bases between the two ends. Germline V lookup: CDR1 SNHLY, CDR2 FYNNEI. The CDR3 runs to 17 residues. DNA for the CDR3: TGTGCCAGCAGTGAAGTTGGTGCGGGGAGTAGGAATCAGCCCCAGCATTTT. Its protein is CASSEVGAGSRNQPQHF.

This sequence joins TRBV6-1 and TRBJ2-4; 9 bases align to TRBD1. Trimming took 6 bases from V and 8 from J; bases not matched to a gene: 11. The CDR3 consists of 15 residues. Germline V gene lookup returns CDR1 MNHNS and CDR2 SASEGT. The CDR3 bases are TGTGCCAGCAGATATTCCACAGGGGGCACTGACATTCAGTACTTC. It translates to CASRYSTGGTDIQYF.

This clone was counted a single time. The DNA of the CDR3 is TGTGCCAGCAGCAAAGTCGAGGCGGGGAACACTGAAGCTTTCTTT. This translates into CASSKVEAGNTEAFF. The J gene is TRBJ1-1, the V gene TRBV21-1. TRBV21-1 is an annotated pseudogene. The CDR3 has 15 residues.

The chain carries TRBV6-1 and TRBJ2-7; D uncertain. CDR3 length: 16 residues. Germline lookup yields CDR1 MNHNS and CDR2 SASEGT. With 3 bases removed from V and 4 bases from J, the gap between germline ends came to 19 bases. The CDR3 DNA reads TGTGCCAGCAGTGATCCGGGTCCCTCCTTACGTTACGAGCAGTACTTC. Protein product: CASSDPGPSLRYEQYF.

V usage is TRBV7-2 and J usage is TRBJ1-2; D remains unclear. The CDR3 loop spans 13 amino acids. Trimming left V 1 base short and J 8 bases short, with 11 bases between. Germline CDR1 is SGHTA and CDR2 is FQGNSA. CDR3 in amino acids: CASSLDSGSGYTF. The CDR3 DNA follows: TGTGCCAGCAGCTTAGACAGTGGTAGCGGCTACACCTTC. Full variable domain (rest looked up from reference TRBV7-2 and TRBJ1-2): GAGVSQSPSNKVTEKGKDVELRCDPISGHTALYWYRQSLGQGLEFLIYFQGNSAPDKSGLPSDRFSAERTGGSVSTLTIQRTQQEDSAVYLCASSLDSGSGYTFGSGTRLTVV.

The sample holds one count of this clone. The chain carries TRBV27 and TRBJ1-6, with a possible D match to TRBD1 (5 bases). CDR1 MNHEY and CDR2 SMNVEV come from the germline V gene (reference sequence). This CDR3 comprises 16 residues. The V end lost 3 bases, the J end lost 9 bases, and 18 bases lay between the germline ends. CDR3 bases: TGTGCCAGCAGTTTTAACTTTTCAGGGCGGGCTTCACCCCTCCACTTT. Protein sequence: CASSFNFSGRASPLHF.

This chain uses TRBV7-2 with TRBJ2-3; D gene unclear. The CDR3 has 14 residues. V gave up 3 bases and J gave up 0 bases, with 7 bases separating them. The V gene's germline CDR1 is SGHTA and CDR2 FQGNSA. CDR3 residues: CASSLGRSTDTQYF. For the CDR3, the DNA is TGTGCCAGCAGCTTGGGCAGAAGCACAGATACGCAGTATTTT.

CDR3 residues: CASNLRTGGLYEQYF. The CDR3 DNA follows: TGTGCCAGCAACTTACGGACAGGGGGCCTCTACGAGCAGTACTTC. V usage is TRBV6-5 and J usage is TRBJ2-7; TRBD1 matches 11 bases. The junction had 8 bases not matched to a gene; V was cut back by 7 bases and J by 3 bases. The germline V gene has CDR1 MNHEY and CDR2 SVGAGI. This CDR3 contains 15 residues.

The chain couples TRBV23-1 to TRBJ2-3; D perhaps matches TRBD2 (6 bases). TRBV23-1 is an ORF for which the function is uncertain. Trimming removed 8 bases from V and 2 bases from J, with 20 bases in between. CDR3 length equals 16 residues. CDR3 DNA: TGCGCCAGCGGCCGTCGGGGGAGGAATCACACAGATACGCAGTATTTT. Translating it yields CASGRRGRNHTDTQYF.

This clone showed up just once. J is TRBJ2-6 and V is TRBV5-1; a possible D gene is TRBD1 (5 bases). The germline V gene encodes CDR1 SGHRS and CDR2 YFSETQ. CDR3 length equals 16 residues. V lost 3 bases and J 4 bases, leaving 14 bases between the germline ends. The CDR3 sequence is CASSYTSGPGANVLTF. CDR3 in DNA: TGCGCCAGCAGCTATACTTCAGGGCCAGGGGCCAACGTCCTGACTTTC. The full variable domain, completed using reference TRBV5-1 and TRBJ2-6, is KAGVTQTPRYLIKTRGQQVTLSCSPISGHRSVSWYQQTPGQGLQFLFEYFSETQRNKGNFPGRFSGRQFSNSRSEMNVSTLELGDSALYLCASSYTSGPGANVLTFGAGSRLTVL.

This clone was found once. The genes are TRBV2 and TRBJ1-5; 9 bases fit TRBD1. The CDR3 has 13 amino acids. The junction had 6 bases not matched to a gene; V was cut back by 7 bases and J by 8 bases. Germline CDR1 is SNHLY and CDR2 is FYNNEI. CDR3 nucleotide sequence: TGTGCCAGCACTAGGACAGGGGCAGAGCCCCAGCATTTT. Protein sequence: CASTRTGAEPQHF.